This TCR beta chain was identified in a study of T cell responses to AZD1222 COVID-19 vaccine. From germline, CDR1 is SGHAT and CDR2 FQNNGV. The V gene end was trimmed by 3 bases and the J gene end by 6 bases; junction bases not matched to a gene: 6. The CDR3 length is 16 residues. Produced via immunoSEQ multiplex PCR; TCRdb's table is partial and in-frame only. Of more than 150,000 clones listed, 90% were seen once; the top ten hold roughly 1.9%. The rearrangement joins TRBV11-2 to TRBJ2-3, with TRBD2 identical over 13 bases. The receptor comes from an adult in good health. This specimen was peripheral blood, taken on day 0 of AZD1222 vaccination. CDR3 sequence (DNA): TGTGCCAGCAGCTTGACTAGCGGGAGGTTTGGGGATACGCAGTATTTT. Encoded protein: CASSLTSGRFGDTQYF.